This entry lists 31 T cell receptor beta chains sequenced from one sample in a study of shared clonotypes between healthy human individuals. Profiled with immunoSEQ multiplex PCR; TCRdb holds only in-frame clones, not every one. The sample holds about 340,000 clones, 73% seen once. Sequencing was carried out using memory CD4+ T cells sorted from blood. Stated subset: CD45RA-negative fraction. Source of these receptors: a young man in good health.

For this clone: The sample has other DNA sequences that encode this CDR3 too. The chain carries TRBV6-6 and TRBJ1-1; D is perhaps TRBD1 (5 bases). CDR3 length: 12 residues. The ends were cut back, 3 bases at V and 4 bases at J, with 6 bases in the middle. Germline CDR1 is MNHNY and CDR2 is SVGAGI (reference sequence). DNA of the CDR3: TGTGCCAGCAGTTATGGGGGCACTGAAGCTTTCTTT. It is translated as CASSYGGTEAFF.

The rearrangement joins TRBV9 to TRBJ2-1, with D possibly TRBD2 on 5 matching bases. The germline gives CDR1 SGDLS, CDR2 YYNGEE. The CDR3 spans 15 residues. V lost 4 bases and J lost 3, with 14 bases in between. The CDR3: CASSPGGDFYNEQFF. The CDR3 coding sequence is TGTGCCAGCAGCCCCGGAGGCGACTTCTACAATGAGCAGTTCTTC.

The chain couples TRBV28 to TRBJ1-2; maybe TRBD1 (6 bases). Germline V gene lookup returns CDR1 MDHEN and CDR2 SYDVKM. V shed 2 bases and J shed 7 bases, with 11 bases lying between them. This CDR3 region has 13 residues. In DNA form, the CDR3 reads TGTGCCAGCAGTTTAAGGGACAAGGGTGGCTACACCTTC. Encoded protein: CASSLRDKGGYTF.

The chain is built from TRBV7-9 and TRBJ2-5; 10 nucleotides agree with TRBD2. Germline V CDR1 and CDR2: SEHNR, FQNEAQ (reference sequence). The CDR3 spans 15 residues. The V segment lost 1 base and the J segment 5 bases; nucleotides outside the gene matches: 4. CDR3 in amino acids: CASSLELAGTETQYF. The CDR3 region has the DNA TGTGCCAGCAGCTTAGAACTAGCGGGAACGGAGACCCAGTACTTC.

The DNA for the CDR3 is TGTGCCACCAGTATAGGGGTTCGAGATGAAAAACTGTTTTTT. Translated: CATSIGVRDEKLFF. The chain recombines TRBV15 with TRBJ1-4; tentative D call: TRBD1 (5 bases). This CDR3 region has 14 residues. The V end was cut by 6 bases, the J end by 6 bases, with 14 bases between. Germline loops: CDR1 LNHNV, CDR2 YYDKDF (reference sequence).

This chain joins TRBV27 and TRBJ2-2; 8 positions agree with TRBD2. V shed 6 bases and J 1 base; nucleotides not matched to a gene: 4. Per germline, CDR1 MNHEY and CDR2 SMNVEV (reference sequence). This CDR3 has 15 amino acids. The CDR3 region has the DNA TGTGCCAGCAGCAAACTAGCGGTGAACACCGGGGAGCTGTTTTTT. This codes for CASSKLAVNTGELFF.

This rearrangement joins TRBV7-2 to TRBJ2-1; 7 bases map to TRBD2. Trimming at V came to 6 bases and at J to 6 bases, leaving 8 bases not matched to a gene. The length of the CDR3 is 14 residues. Germline-derived CDR1 and CDR2 are SGHTA and FQGNSA. The CDR3, as DNA: TGTGCCAGCAGTACGAGAGCGGGATTCAATGAGCAGTTCTTC. This encodes CASSTRAGFNEQFF.

V gene TRBV27 combines with J gene TRBJ1-2, with 7 bases matching TRBD1. The CDR3 sequence is 14 residues long. From germline, CDR1 is MNHEY and CDR2 SMNVEV (reference sequence). J lost 2 bases, V lost 8 bases, and 8 bases had no gene match. The CDR3 sequence: CASGLGTDNYGYTF. CDR3 bases: TGTGCCAGCGGACTCGGGACAGACAACTATGGCTACACCTTC.

The chain joins TRBV27 to TRBJ2-2, with 9 nucleotides matching TRBD2. V gave up 5 bases and J gave up 4 bases; unmatched junction bases: 8. Germline lookup yields CDR1 MNHEY and CDR2 SMNVEV (reference sequence). The CDR3 consists of 16 residues. The CDR3 region has the DNA TGTGCCAGCAGTCTCATAGCGGGAGATATCACCGGGGAGCTGTTTTTT. Amino acid sequence: CASSLIAGDITGELFF.

This clone was recorded at least ten times. CDR3 DNA: TGTGCCAGCAGCCCCATCGCCGTCGGGGGGAGGGATGAAAAACTGTTTTTT. This gives the protein CASSPIAVGGRDEKLFF. The chain has TRBV7-9 and TRBJ1-4, with D possibly TRBD1 on 5 matching bases. Deletions cut 5 bases from V and 6 bases from J, with 22 bases between. CDR1 is SEHNR and CDR2 is FQNEAQ in the germline V gene (reference sequence). The CDR3 contains 17 residues.

This clone was recorded a few times. The rearrangement links TRBV9 to TRBJ2-5; TRBD1 or TRBD2 may be the D gene (5 bases each). V was clipped by 3 bases and J by 1 base, with 13 bases between them. From germline, CDR1 is SGDLS and CDR2 YYNGEE. This CDR3 is built from 15 residues. This chain's CDR3 is CASSGRGRLQETQYF. For the CDR3, the DNA is TGTGCCAGCAGCGGAAGGGGACGCCTCCAAGAGACCCAGTACTTC.

CDR3 DNA sequence: TGTGCCAGCAGCAGGGACCCGGCCTACAATGAGCAGTTCTTC. Protein: CASSRDPAYNEQFF. The chain is built from TRBV11-3 and TRBJ2-1, with D perhaps assigned TRBD1 or TRBD2 (5 bases each). The germline gives CDR1 SGHNT, CDR2 YENEEA. The CDR3 has 14 residues. Trimming pared 5 bases from V and 2 bases from J, leaving 10 bases between.

On this clone itself: A much more abundant neighbour one base away suggests this may be a read error. This chain links TRBV9 with TRBJ2-5; D unclear. Germline CDR1 SGDLS, CDR2 YYNGEE. The CDR3 consists of 17 residues. The DNA of the CDR3 is TGTGCCAGCAGCCGTACCTCGAGGTCGGCAATCCAAGAGGCCCAGTACTTC. Protein: CASSRTSRSAIQEAQYF. The variable domain in full, completed from reference TRBV9 and TRBJ2-5, reads DSGVTQTPKHLITATGQRVTLRCSPRSGDLSVYWYQQSLDQGLQFLIQYYNGEERAKGNILERFSAQQFPDLHSELNLSSLELGDSALYFCASSRTSRSAIQEAQYFGPGTRLLVL.

The rearrangement uses TRBV6-5 and TRBJ2-5; 10 bases are a match to TRBD2. Germline trimming cut 0 bases from V and 5 bases from J; bases unmatched to any gene: 6. The CDR3 runs 16 residues. Per germline, CDR1 MNHEY and CDR2 SVGAGI. In nucleotides, the CDR3 is TGTGCCAGCAGTTACTCTTCCGGAGCGGGAGGGGAGACCCAGTACTTC. It specifies CASSYSSGAGGETQYF.

This clone was detected a few times. The rearrangement joins TRBV19 to TRBJ2-1; 10 nucleotides line up with TRBD2. The CDR3 contains 16 residues. CDR1 is LNHDA, CDR2 SQIVND, per germline (reference sequence). Trimming removed 3 bases from V and 5 bases from J; junction bases left unmatched: 7. The CDR3 DNA reads TGTGCCAGTAGTATTTTTGCTAGCGGGGGTAACAATGAGCAGTTCTTC. This encodes CASSIFASGGNNEQFF.

The V gene is TRBV5-4, the J gene TRBJ2-5; 8 bases map to TRBD2. Germline loops: CDR1 SGHNT, CDR2 YYREEE (reference sequence). CDR3 length equals 16 residues. Losses at the gene ends were 4 bases for V and 0 bases for J; bases not matched to a gene: 8. The CDR3 is CASSKEASGYQETQYF. The CDR3 DNA reads TGTGCCAGCAGCAAGGAAGCTAGCGGGTACCAAGAGACCCAGTACTTC.

This clone came up a few times. V is TRBV5-1 and J is TRBJ2-7, with D perhaps matching TRBD1 (5 bases). The CDR3 has 14 amino acids. The germline V and J ends were trimmed by 2 bases and 1 base, with 10 bases remaining between them. Germline CDR1 SGHRS, CDR2 YFSETQ. The CDR3 DNA sequence: TGCGCCAGCAGCTTTGGACACGTATCCTACGAGCAGTACTTC. This codes for CASSFGHVSYEQYF.

This chain joins TRBV29-1 and TRBJ2-1, with D perhaps given as TRBD1 or TRBD2 (5 bases each). V lost 3 bases and J lost 3, with 9 bases in between. This CDR3 is 13 amino acids long. Germline V gene lookup returns CDR1 SQVTM and CDR2 ANQGSEA. CDR3 loop: CSVEWDGYNEQFF. The DNA of the CDR3 is TGCAGCGTTGAGTGGGACGGCTACAATGAGCAGTTCTTC.

In its sample, this clone was seen once. The V gene is TRBV27, the J gene TRBJ2-7; 9 positions match TRBD2. CDR1 is MNHEY, CDR2 SMNVEV, per germline (reference sequence). The CDR3 totals 14 residues. V lost 2 bases, J lost 9 bases, and 8 bases stayed unmatched. CDR3 sequence (DNA): TGTGCCAGCAGTTTAACAGATAGACTAGCGGTGCAGTACTTC. Translated, it gives CASSLTDRLAVQYF.

The sample holds a few counts of this clone. V usage is TRBV7-8 and J usage is TRBJ1-5; 7 nucleotides match TRBD1. There are 15 residues in the CDR3. Per the germline V gene, CDR1 is SGHVS and CDR2 is FQNEAQ. The J segment lost 5 bases and the V segment lost 8 bases, leaving 12 bases of the junction unmatched. CDR3 residues: CASAKDRDRYQPQHF. DNA of the CDR3: TGTGCCAGCGCTAAGGACCGGGACAGATATCAGCCCCAGCATTTT.

This rearrangement joins TRBV7-9 to TRBJ1-1; 9 bases map to TRBD1. Germline trimming cut 1 base from V and 8 bases from J; bases unmatched to any gene: 5. CDR1 and CDR2 (germline): SEHNR, FQNEAQ (reference sequence). The CDR3 extends over 14 amino acids. CDR3 sequence (DNA): TGTGCCAGCAGCTTAGTGACAGGGGGTGGAGAAGCTTTCTTT. Its protein is CASSLVTGGGEAFF.

The rearrangement uses TRBV7-2 and TRBJ2-7; either TRBD1 or TRBD2 may fit D (5 bases each). The ends were cut back, 2 bases at V and 3 bases at J, with 11 bases in the middle. Germline CDR1 and CDR2: SGHTA and FQGNSA. The CDR3 is 14 amino acids. The CDR3 DNA reads TGTGCCAGCAGCTTACCGGGACGCATCTACGAGCAGTACTTC. Protein: CASSLPGRIYEQYF.

This clone was seen a few times. This rearrangement joins TRBV11-2 to TRBJ2-7; tentative D call: TRBD2 (5 bases). The CDR3 is made up of 13 amino acids. CDR1 and CDR2 (germline): SGHAT, FQNNGV. Trimming removed 2 bases from V and 4 bases from J, with 9 bases in between. CDR3 nucleotides: TGTGCCAGCAGCTTAAATCCGGGATACGAGCAGTACTTC. Translation: CASSLNPGYEQYF.

This clone was detected a few times. The V call is TRBV6-1, the J call TRBJ2-4; TRBD1 might be the D (7 bases). Germline CDR1 reads MNHNS; CDR2 reads SASEGT. With 0 bases removed from V and 8 bases from J, the gap between germline ends came to 14 bases. The CDR3 is made up of 15 amino acids. CDR3 coding DNA: TGTGCCAGCAGTGAAGCTTGGCAGGGGGAGGACATTCAGTACTTC. Translation gives CASSEAWQGEDIQYF.

In nucleotides, the CDR3 is TGTGCCAGCAGTGAAGGGGGATATAACTATGGCTACACCTTC. This gives the protein CASSEGGYNYGYTF. The V and J genes are TRBV6-1 and TRBJ1-2; D is ambiguous. This CDR3 comprises 14 residues. Trimming pared 1 base from V and 1 base from J, leaving 7 bases between. The germline gives CDR1 MNHNS, CDR2 SASEGT.

This chain uses TRBV2 with TRBJ1-1; D is undetermined. The CDR3 loop spans 13 amino acids. Germline CDR1 SNHLY, CDR2 FYNNEI. Deletions cut 4 bases from V and 4 bases from J, with 10 bases between. The CDR3 nucleotides read TGTGCCAGCAGTGGGGCCGGGGTCACTGAAGCTTTCTTT. Translated, it gives CASSGAGVTEAFF.

The chain uses TRBV28 and TRBJ1-4, with D perhaps TRBD1 (5 bases). Germline V gene lookup returns CDR1 MDHEN and CDR2 SYDVKM. With 1 base removed from V and 8 bases from J, the gap between germline ends came to 14 bases. The CDR3 runs to 15 residues. The CDR3 sequence is CASSLFGTANEKLFF. CDR3 DNA: TGTGCCAGCAGTTTATTCGGGACTGCGAACGAAAAACTGTTTTTT. Supplemented by reference TRBV28 and TRBJ1-4, the full variable domain reads DVKVTQSSRYLVKRTGEKVFLECVQDMDHENMFWYRQDPGLGLRLIYFSYDVKMKEKGDIPEGYSVSREKKERFSLILESASTNQTSMYLCASSLFGTANEKLFFGSGTQLSVL.

The V gene is TRBV5-6, the J gene TRBJ1-1; a possible D gene is TRBD1 (6 bases). Deletions cut 4 bases from V and 1 base from J, with 20 bases between. This CDR3 region has 17 residues. In germline, CDR1 is SGHDT, CDR2 YYEEEE. CDR3 protein: CASSLSRGGGQNTEAFF. The CDR3 nucleotides read TGTGCCAGCAGCCTATCCCGAGGTGGGGGCCAGAACACTGAAGCTTTCTTT. Full variable domain (rest looked up from reference TRBV5-6 and TRBJ1-1): DAGVTQSPTHLIKTRGQQVTLRCSPKSGHDTVSWYQQALGQGPQFIFQYYEEEERQRGNFPDRFSGHQFPNYSSELNVNALLLGDSALYLCASSLSRGGGQNTEAFFGQGTRLTVV.

This clone was picked up one time. This rearrangement joins TRBV14 to TRBJ2-1; D gene uncertain. Germline V gene data show CDR1 as SGHDN and CDR2 as FVKESK. Deletions cut 5 bases from V and 9 bases from J, with 8 bases between. The CDR3 is 11 residues long. CDR3 nucleotide sequence: TGTGCCAGCAGCAGCAGTATTGAGCAGTTCTTC. Amino acids: CASSSSIEQFF.

The chain joins TRBV5-1 to TRBJ1-4; D is perhaps TRBD1 (5 bases). V was shortened by 3 bases and J by 4 bases, with 19 bases between the two germline ends. The CDR3 has 17 residues. CDR1 and CDR2 from the germline V gene are SGHRS and YFSETQ. The CDR3 DNA is TGCGCCAGCAGCTCTCATCCATTAGACAGCAGTAATGAAAAACTGTTTTTT. It encodes CASSSHPLDSSNEKLFF.

The J gene is TRBJ1-1, the V gene TRBV28, with D uncertain. Germline-derived CDR1 and CDR2 are MDHEN and SYDVKM. This CDR3 is 12 amino acids long. V gave up 8 bases and J gave up 0 bases, with 7 bases separating them. Here the CDR3 DNA reads TGTGCCAGCTATGACTTGAACACTGAAGCTTTCTTT. Translation: CASYDLNTEAFF. The complete variable domain, with remaining parts taken from reference TRBV28 and TRBJ1-1, reads DVKVTQSSRYLVKRTGEKVFLECVQDMDHENMFWYRQDPGLGLRLIYFSYDVKMKEKGDIPEGYSVSREKKERFSLILESASTNQTSMYLCASYDLNTEAFFGQGTRLTVV.